This T cell receptor beta chain was captured by sequencing in a study of blood T cell repertoires in COVID-19. Study information: Both acute and convalescent COVID-19 samples were obtained from the United States, Italy and Spain. The analysed material was cDNA or gDNA that came from T cells, B-cell-depleted T cells, or PBMCs.

The V end was cut by 6 bases, the J end by 5 bases, with 10 bases between. The V gene's germline CDR1 is MDHEN and CDR2 SYDVKM. This CDR3 has 12 amino acids. Only in-frame clones appear in the TCRdb table, and some are missing; sequencing was by immunoSEQ multiplex PCR. The sample has 40,000 to 45,000 clones; around 86% are singletons. Sequenced input: peripheral blood. The chain combines TRBV28 with TRBJ2-5; tentative D call: TRBD1 (6 bases). The receptor's source is a man aged 50 to 59 with active COVID-19. CDR3 protein: CASRTGQETQYF. In DNA form, the CDR3 reads TGTGCCAGCAGAACAGGGCAGGAGACCCAGTACTTC. The full variable domain, rest sourced from reference TRBV28 and TRBJ2-5, is DVKVTQSSRYLVKRTGEKVFLECVQDMDHENMFWYRQDPGLGLRLIYFSYDVKMKEKGDIPEGYSVSREKKERFSLILESASTNQTSMYLCASRTGQETQYFGPGTRLLVL.